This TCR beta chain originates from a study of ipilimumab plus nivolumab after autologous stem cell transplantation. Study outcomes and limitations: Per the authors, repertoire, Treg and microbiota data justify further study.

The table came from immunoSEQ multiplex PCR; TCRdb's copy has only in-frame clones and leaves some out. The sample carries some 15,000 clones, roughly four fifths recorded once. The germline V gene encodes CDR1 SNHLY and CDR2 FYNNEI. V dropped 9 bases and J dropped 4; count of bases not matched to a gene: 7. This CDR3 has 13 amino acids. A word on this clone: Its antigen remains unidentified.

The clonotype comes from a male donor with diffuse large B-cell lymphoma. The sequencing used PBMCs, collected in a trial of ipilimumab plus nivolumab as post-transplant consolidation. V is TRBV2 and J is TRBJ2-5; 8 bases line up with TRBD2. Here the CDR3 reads CASYYTSGETQYF. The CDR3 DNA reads TGTGCCAGTTACTATACTAGCGGAGAGACCCAGTACTTC.